This T cell receptor beta chain was identified in a study of radiation and T cells in renal cell carcinoma. Clones were sequenced by immunoSEQ multiplex PCR, and TCRdb holds only the in-frame ones, with some missing. The sample shows more than 95,000 clones, roughly 80% of them seen only once. The germline V gene has CDR1 MNHNS and CDR2 SASEGT. Trimming shortened V by 4 bases and J by 0 bases, and 10 bases separated the two germline ends. The CDR3 is 15 amino acids. Time point defined: baseline pretreatment blood. Specified treatment: 15 Gy SBRT to primary tumor, nephrectomy 4 weeks later. Specimen: blood, collected from a patient whose treatment included radiotherapy and nephrectomy. The sequence came from a woman aged 60-75 years with renal cell carcinoma. V usage is TRBV6-1 and J usage is TRBJ1-3; D might be TRBD1 (5 bases). This chain's CDR3 is CASSVTGFSGNTIYF. The CDR3 DNA reads TGTGCCAGCAGTGTAACAGGCTTCTCTGGAAACACCATATATTTT.